This T cell receptor beta chain was observed in a study of CD8 T cells in Susac syndrome. This CDR3 region has 14 residues. The junction had 6 bases not matched to a gene; V was cut back by 3 bases and J by 8 bases. Germline-derived CDR1 and CDR2 are MNHNS and SASEGT. Reverse transcription of roughly 0.45 to 1 ug RNA was carried out with random hexamers. TCRdb analysed the immunoSEQ multiplex PCR reads with MiXCR anew, one entry per CDR3 protein. The table lists fewer than 90,000 distinct CDR3 sequences, around 93% of them singletons. Sequenced material: CD8+ T cells from PBMCs. The sequence came from a human donor with Susac syndrome. The V and J genes are TRBV6-1 and TRBJ1-4; 7 positions agree with TRBD1. CDR3 loop: CASSDDRAGEKLFF. In DNA, the CDR3 is TGTGCCAGCAGTGATGACAGGGCCGGCGAAAAACTGTTTTTT.